The clone carrying this TCR beta chain was detected ten times or more. This specimen comes from a study of T cells in Graves' hyperthyroidism and ophthalmopathy. About the study: Peripheral blood samples were taken at initial diagnosis, prior to any treatment.

Germline values: CDR1 MGHRA, CDR2 YSYEKL. Trimming took off 0 bases at V and 7 bases at J, with 15 bases between the two ends. The CDR3 totals 15 residues. Amplification of TCR beta CDR3 regions used RNA as the template. First-round RT-PCR targeting the TCR CDR3 was performed with the HTBI primer set. One entry per CDR3 protein results from TCRdb running MiXCR on the multiplex PCR reads. Seen here are around 620,000 distinct CDR3 sequences, 12% to 15% observed once, and the top ten hold roughly 7.7%. The TCR sequence derives from a woman under 30 with Graves' ophthalmopathy. The source material was blood. This rearrangement joins TRBV4-1 to TRBJ2-5, with D perhaps TRBD1 (5 bases). The CDR3 region has the DNA TGCGCCAGCAGCCAAGAGCAGGGATGGGTTTGGACCCAGTACTTC. Encoded protein: CASSQEQGWVWTQYF.